The 7 T cell receptor beta chains below were found in one sample sequenced in a study of blood T cell repertoires in COVID-19 (TCRdb year 2020). Receptor amplification or capture employed the immunoSEQ multiplex PCR assay. The immuneACCESS repertoire file appears here via TCRdb, limited to in-frame rearrangements. These files lack a portion of the clones; in checked studies, under half of the deficit traces to unresolved V genes, and the cause of the others is not known. The sample data list under 300,000 clones, and roughly 85% of these were observed just once. Approximately 9% of the sample goes to the ten largest clones. The sequenced sample consisted of peripheral blood. These receptors were collected from a woman between 45 and 60 years old who had recovered from COVID-19.

V usage is TRBV11-2 and J usage is TRBJ2-5, with D maybe TRBD1 (5 bases). CDR1 and CDR2 from the germline V gene are SGHAT and FQNNGV. Between the trimmed V and J ends, which lost 3 bases and 5 bases, there was a span of 13 bases. CDR3 size: 14 residues. CDR3 sequence reads: CASSLGQGEETQYF. CDR3 nucleotide sequence: TGTGCCAGCAGCTTGGGGCAGGGCGAGGAGACCCAGTACTTC.

The chain is built from TRBV11-2 and TRBJ2-3, with D possibly matching TRBD1 (6 bases). Germline CDR1 SGHAT, CDR2 FQNNGV. V shed 5 bases and J shed 5 bases, with 17 bases lying between them. The CDR3 covers 15 residues. The CDR3 sequence: CASSNSWGQGDTQYF. CDR3 in DNA: TGTGCCAGCAGCAATAGTTGGGGGCAAGGAGATACGCAGTATTTT.

The rearrangement joins TRBV12-3 or TRBV12-4 to TRBJ2-7, with D possibly being TRBD2 (6 bases). With 9 bases removed from V and 3 bases from J, the gap between germline ends came to 15 bases. CDR3 length: 13 residues. The CDR3 loop is CASARSGDYEQYF. The CDR3, as DNA: TGTGCCAGTGCACGTTCGGGGGACTACGAGCAGTACTTC.

The chain recombines TRBV11-2 with TRBJ1-3; unclear D gene. The V end was cut by 8 bases, the J end by 2 bases, with 7 bases between. This CDR3 is built from 12 residues. Germline CDR1 reads SGHAT; CDR2 reads FQNNGV. DNA for the CDR3: TGTGCCAGCGGGAGTACTGGAAACACCATATATTTT. It codes for CASGSTGNTIYF.

The rearrangement uses TRBV5-6 and TRBJ2-7; TRBD1 matches 8 bases. Trimming cost V 2 bases and J 6 bases; bases outside gene matches: 7. Germline V gene sequence: CDR1 SGHDT, CDR2 YYEEEE. This CDR3 has 14 amino acids. DNA of the CDR3: TGTGCCAGCAGCTTACCGGGACAGGAATTCGAGCAGTACTTC. It is translated as CASSLPGQEFEQYF. Full variable domain (outside the CDR3, taken from reference TRBV5-6 and TRBJ2-7): DAGVTQSPTHLIKTRGQQVTLRCSPKSGHDTVSWYQQALGQGPQFIFQYYEEEERQRGNFPDRFSGHQFPNYSSELNVNALLLGDSALYLCASSLPGQEFEQYFGPGTRLTVT.

The J gene is TRBJ2-7, the V gene TRBV5-6; possible D gene TRBD1, 6 bases. V was cut by 1 base and J by 4 bases, with 21 bases left in between. Germline CDR1 and CDR2: SGHDT and YYEEEE. The CDR3 length is 17 residues. DNA for the CDR3: TGTGCCAGCAGCTTGAAGACCAGGGGTCACTTTAGTTACGAGCAGTACTTC. This translates into CASSLKTRGHFSYEQYF.

The J gene is TRBJ2-5, the V gene TRBV19, with TRBD2 as a possible D gene (5 bases). Germline V gene sequence: CDR1 LNHDA, CDR2 SQIVND (reference sequence). V lost 6 bases and J 3 bases, leaving 14 bases between the germline ends. The CDR3 spans 14 residues. Written as DNA, the CDR3 is TGTGCCAGTAGCATACTCGGGATGAAAGAGACCCAGTACTTC. Translating gives CASSILGMKETQYF.